Sequencing of this T cell receptor beta chain was carried out in a study of T-cell reconstitution after alpha-beta-depleted transplantation in children. Unique molecular identifiers were used to barcode this TCRbeta library. TCRdb reprocessed the PCR reads with MiXCR, giving one entry per CDR3 protein. The data show about 610,000 distinct CDR3 sequences, 10% to 13% seen once. CDR3 length: 15 amino acids. The germline V gene has CDR1 SGHVS and CDR2 FQNEAQ. V was pared by 5 bases and J by 4 bases, with 17 bases between. This clonotype has ten or more counts. This material consisted of PBMCs from the stem cell graft donor, taken from the stem cell graft. The chain joins TRBV7-8 to TRBJ1-1; no clear D gene. This receptor was identified in a human donor who donated a stem cell graft to a child with acute myeloid leukemia. This CDR3 reads CASSLSGGRATEAFF. The CDR3 DNA sequence: TGTGCCAGCAGCCTATCGGGAGGGAGGGCCACTGAAGCTTTCTTT.